What follows describes a single T cell receptor (beta chain). Its antigen is still unknown. No per-base quality is available; no much larger clone lies one base away. The CDR3 holds 14 amino acids from the cysteine to the phenylalanine. Only the CDR3 part of the read is kept: 42 bases, read in frame from the first base. Germline trimming amounts to 7 bases on V and 1 base on J, with 6 as the count of junction bases outside the gene matches. The germline V gene gives CDR1 as MRHNA and CDR2 as SNTAGT. These data originate in a study of OX40 agonist ivuxolimab in advanced cancers. Concerning the study at large: The costimulatory receptor OX40 (CD134) was targeted by ivuxolimab, a fully human IgG2 agonistic monoclonal antibody. The dose-escalation cohort was 80% to 90% male with a mean age of approximately 60 years, ranging from roughly 23 to 90. Prior anti-PD-1, anti-PD-L1 or anti-CTLA-4 therapy was permitted, and checkpoint inhibitors had been received by about 36% of dose-escalation patients. Of the 50 to 55 patients in dose escalation, 19 had hepatocellular carcinoma, approximately 15 had melanoma, 9 had renal cell carcinoma and 9 had head and neck cancer. Three dose-escalation patients achieved partial responses, one with hepatocellular carcinoma and two with cutaneous melanoma. The paper describes the monotherapy dose-escalation part (N = 52 patients) of the phase I trial of ivuxolimab. Intravenous ivuxolimab was administered to patients every 2 weeks at six dose levels: 0.01, 0.1, 0.3, 1.5, 3 and 10 mg/kg. Peripheral TCRbeta sequencing aimed to test whether ivuxolimab altered TCR sequence diversity and caused clonal T-cell expansion.

Patients with a history of autoimmune disease or receiving systemic immunosuppression were excluded from the trial. Peripheral blood for TCR sequencing was collected from all dose cohorts at baseline, on cycle 4 day 1, and on cycle 7 day 1. The samples were taken from a phase I, first-in-human, multicenter, open-label dose-escalation trial of ivuxolimab. Adults with locally advanced or metastatic head and neck squamous cell, hepatocellular, melanoma or renal cell carcinoma were enrolled in the trial. Before TCR sequencing, CD4+ and CD8+ T cells were separately sorted from peripheral blood. To sequence the TCRbeta CDR3 region, genomic DNA was isolated from the sorted cells. The immunoSEQ Assay was used to sequence the TCRbeta CDR3 regions. TCRdb took over this immuneACCESS table, retaining in-frame rearrangements with V and J assigned. Such tables are incomplete; in checked studies, under half of the missing clones stem from an unresolved V gene, and the remainder is unexplained. The sample profile shows about 63,000 clones; approximately 92% of them were found once. The ten largest clones add up to approximately 11% of the sample.

Points the paper makes about the study in general: The antigen specificity of the peripheral T cells that underwent clonal expansion was not determined. In the 0.1-3.0 mg/kg groups, partial responders had among the lowest normalized peripheral clonal expansion, particularly in CD8+ T cells. Low levels of normalized T-cell clonal expansion were also seen in some patients who did not respond. On average, CD8+ T cells showed more expanded clones than CD4+ T cells after ivuxolimab. At doses of 0.1 to 3.0 mg/kg, clonal expansion of both CD4+ and CD8+ T cells in blood was seen between baseline and week 6.

Source: CD4+ or CD8+ T cells sorted from blood, taken in a trial of the OX40 agonist ivuxolimab. The sequence derives from an adult with an advanced solid tumor such as melanoma, head and neck, liver or kidney cancer. The V gene is TRBV6-4 and the J gene is TRBJ1-1, with TRBD1 matching 7 junction bases. The CDR3 loop reads CASKTGVGNTEAFF. The nucleotides read TGTGCCAGCAAAACAGGGGTTGGGAACACTGAAGCTTTCTTT.